The following is a TCR beta chain sequence with its context. The assay was immunoSEQ multiplex PCR, and TCRdb's table has in-frame clones only and misses some. The sample contains under 30,000 clones, 90% to 95% of which appear only once. Selected pancreatic ductal adenocarcinoma patients had undergone surgery without neoadjuvant therapy. The sample originates from a study of T cells in pancreatic ductal adenocarcinoma. This CDR3 has 14 residues. Germline assignment: CDR1 MNHEY and CDR2 SMNVEV (reference sequence). The V gene end was trimmed by 8 bases and the J gene end by 5 bases; junction bases not matched to a gene: 10.

The sample comprised PBMCs. This TCR was sampled from a human donor with pancreatic ductal adenocarcinoma. This chain uses TRBV27 with TRBJ1-1; 8 bases align to TRBD1. CDR3 sequence: CASRSGGAGTEAFF. CDR3 coding DNA: TGTGCCAGCCGATCAGGGGGCGCGGGGACTGAAGCTTTCTTT.